This T cell receptor (beta chain) was sequenced in a study of blood T cell repertoires in COVID-19. Study-wide background: Samples representing acute and convalescent COVID-19 were sourced from the United States, Italy and Spain. The cDNA or gDNA used as material had been derived from T cells, B-cell-depleted T cells, or PBMCs.

Germline assignment: CDR1 SGHNT and CDR2 YYREEE (reference sequence). The CDR3 totals 13 residues. V gave up 0 bases and J gave up 6 bases; unmatched junction bases: 0. Method: immunoSEQ multiplex PCR; TCRdb's copy keeps in-frame clones and lacks some. The sample contains about 260,000 clones, around 87% of which appear only once. Patients from Seattle were sampled longitudinally, starting during active infection. The V gene is TRBV5-4, the J gene TRBJ2-7; 10 bases are a match to TRBD2. This clonotype was sampled from a woman aged 60-75 years with COVID-19, enrolled during active disease. The sample was peripheral blood. The CDR3 DNA reads as TGTGCCAGCAGCTTGGGACTAGCGGGCGAGCAGTACTTC. Amino acids: CASSLGLAGEQYF. The full variable domain, in which reference TRBV5-4 and TRBJ2-7 provide the parts outside the CDR3, is ETGVTQSPTHLIKTRGQQVTLRCSSQSGHNTVSWYQQALGQGPQFIFQYYREEENGRGNFPPRFSGLQFPNYSSELNVNALELDDSALYLCASSLGLAGEQYFGPGTRLTVT.